This T cell receptor (beta chain) was captured by sequencing in a study of blood T cells in healthy people across ages. General study points: Older age coincided with a roughly linear decline in TCR beta diversity per million T cells.

Researchers isolated at least 6 million PBMCs per sample. Turning to this clonotype: Its target is unknown.

Primers used in a second PCR of about 7 to 12 cycles were a sample-barcoded 5' primer and a J-beta primer mix. In TCRdb, the 5' RACE reads were re-called with MiXCR into one record per CDR3 protein. The table records 1 million or so distinct CDR3 sequences, under 30% of them present only once. Germline CDR1 and CDR2: MNHNY and SVGAGI (reference sequence). V dropped 11 bases and J dropped 5 bases, with 12 bases sitting between them. The CDR3 is 12 residues long. This sample also belongs to another study, concerning T cells of mothers and their children. Per that study: Versus unrelated pairs, overlap was slightly higher in related mother-child pairs, without reaching significance. Evidence of persistent microchimeric T cell clones was absent.

The receptor comes from a girl aged 2 to 10 in good health. Material for sequencing was blood. The chain couples TRBV6-6 to TRBJ2-2; D is undetermined. In nucleotides, the CDR3 is TGTGCCGGCAACACATTTACCGGGGAGCTGTTTTTT. Its protein product is CAGNTFTGELFF.